The clone carrying this T cell receptor (beta chain) appeared once. In the authors' workflow: How many nucleated cells were present was estimated from reference gene primer amplification. Method: immunoSEQ multiplex PCR; TCRdb's copy keeps in-frame clones and lacks some. The D gene and trimming were derived from the DNA, and the V and J assignments and clone size from that table. Of about 280,000 clones listed, roughly 90% are singletons. These data are taken from a study of blood T cell repertoires in COVID-19. Study-wide context: The cDNA or gDNA used as material had been derived from T cells, B-cell-depleted T cells, or PBMCs.

V was pared by 2 bases and J by 8 bases, with 10 bases between. From germline, CDR1 is WNHNN and CDR2 SYGVQD (reference sequence). CDR3 length: 13 residues. Material: peripheral blood. The receptor's source is a young woman with COVID-19, enrolled during active disease. This chain joins TRBV10-1 and TRBJ2-1; D not certain. CDR3 sequence (DNA): TGCGCCAGCAGTGAGGTTCCCGAGGATGAGCAGTTCTTC. Its protein product is CASSEVPEDEQFF.